This T cell receptor beta chain comes out of a study of human T cells and chemical hapten exposure. Study information: DPC at 0.01% went onto the upper back in patch tests, read at 6 days. Study-level findings and limits: Expanded TCRs formed significantly more large CDR3 similarity clusters than controls.

This clonotype appeared many times. The antigen remains unidentified. Described time point: patch test 1, 2 weeks after DPC sensitization. Specified treatment: therapeutic diphenylcyclopropenone sensitization with weekly scalp DPC. Extraction yielded total RNA from whole blood (unfractionated). Trimming removed 6 bases at V and 4 bases at J, with 24 bases between. This CDR3 comprises 17 residues. The germline V gene has CDR1 MDHEN and CDR2 SYDVKM. In the original processing: Samples held a median of around 96,000 TCRs, range roughly 23,224–750,000. TCRdb used MiXCR to reprocess the RACE reads, holding one entry per CDR3 protein. These V and J calls originate from TCRdb's pipeline instead of the authors' own analysis. Among tens of thousands of distinct CDR3 sequences listed, 11% were seen once.

The clonotype was recovered from a woman aged 40 to 49 with alopecia areata. Some clones in this sample may be carry-over from other donors' samples. This chain links TRBV28 with TRBJ1-2, with D maybe TRBD1 (5 bases). The specimen was whole blood, collected in connection with sensitization to the hapten diphenylcyclopropenone (DPC). DNA of the CDR3: TGTGCCAGCAGCGTTAGTTCTCGTCCCCCTGGGACCTATGGCTACACCTTC. It is translated as CASSVSSRPPGTYGYTF.